These 23 T cell receptor beta chains were all obtained from the same sample, sequenced in a study of vaccination and CD4 T cells after COVID-19. Cultured CD4+ T cell DNA underwent sequencing with the Oncomine TCR Beta short-read assay. TCRdb used MiXCR to reprocess the PCR reads, holding one entry per CDR3 protein. This sample has 15,000 or so distinct CDR3 sequences, with about 72% found just once. Treatment specified: roughly nine-day PBMC culture with coronavirus spike peptide pools or control peptides (ViraFEST assay). These receptors lack a known antigen. The sequenced sample was CD4+ T cells from blood, cultured in vitro. The source is a human donor who had recovered from COVID-19.

The gene calls are TRBV7-9 and TRBJ2-2; D is unclear. This CDR3 has 14 residues. Per the germline V gene, CDR1 is SEHNR and CDR2 is FQNEAQ (reference sequence). V was clipped by 5 bases and J by 4 bases, with 11 bases between them. CDR3 sequence (DNA): TGTGCCAGCAGCACACCTGGCGGCACCGGGGAGCTGTTTTTT. It is translated as CASSTPGGTGELFF.

The chain carries TRBV7-2 and TRBJ2-5, with a tentative D call TRBD1 (5 bases). From germline, CDR1 is SGHTA and CDR2 FQGNSA. The V gene lost 3 bases and the J gene lost 4 bases, with 15 bases spanning the gap. The CDR3 has 15 residues. CDR3 loop: CASSLLPNQGETQYF. In DNA form, the CDR3 reads TGTGCCAGCAGCTTGCTACCCAATCAGGGAGAGACCCAGTACTTC.

This clonotype was counted between two and nine times. The genes are TRBV4-1 and TRBJ1-5; D remains ambiguous. With 4 bases removed from V and 0 bases from J, the gap between germline ends came to 13 bases. The CDR3 contains 16 residues. From germline, CDR1 is MGHRA and CDR2 YSYEKL. CDR3 nucleotide sequence: TGCGCCAGCAGCCCACAGACCTCCATTAGCAATCAGCCCCAGCATTTT. This translates into CASSPQTSISNQPQHF.

This rearrangement joins TRBV6-2 or TRBV6-3 to TRBJ1-2; tentatively, D is TRBD1 (5 bases). Trimming shortened V by 7 bases and J by 2 bases, and 14 bases separated the two germline ends. The CDR3 totals 14 residues. Germline V gene sequence: CDR1 MNHEY, CDR2 SVGEGT. The CDR3 DNA is TGTGCCAGCACCCGGGGGTCCGTGAACTATGGCTACACCTTC. This translates into CASTRGSVNYGYTF.

The chain uses TRBV6-1 and TRBJ1-1, with 7 bases aligning to TRBD1. V was clipped by 6 bases and J by 1 base; unmatched bases: 2. The CDR3 consists of 13 residues. Germline-derived CDR1 and CDR2 are MNHNS and SASEGT. This CDR3 reads CASRRQGNTEAFF. The CDR3 nucleotides are TGTGCCAGCAGGAGACAGGGGAACACTGAAGCTTTCTTT.

The chain carries TRBV6-2 or TRBV6-3 and TRBJ2-5; 12 positions match TRBD2. Germline V lookup: CDR1 MNHEY, CDR2 SVGEGT. CDR3 length: 18 residues. Trimming removed 2 bases from V and 1 base from J; junction bases left unmatched: 8. In nucleotides, the CDR3 is TGTGCCAGCAGTTACGGGCCTAGCGGGAGGGCCGCCCAAGAGACCCAGTACTTC. Translation gives CASSYGPSGRAAQETQYF.

The rearrangement links TRBV5-4 to TRBJ2-1; 12 bases fit TRBD1. This CDR3 has 18 amino acids. Losses at the gene ends were 1 base for V and 3 bases for J; bases not matched to a gene: 8. Germline V lookup: CDR1 SGHNT, CDR2 YYREEE (reference sequence). The CDR3 protein is CASSLRSGQGALYNEQFF. For the CDR3, the DNA is TGTGCCAGCAGCTTGAGGTCGGGACAGGGGGCTCTCTACAATGAGCAGTTCTTC.

The chain is built from TRBV7-3 and TRBJ2-7; weak D call: TRBD1 (6 bases). The V end lost 1 base, the J end lost 3 bases, and 16 bases lay between the germline ends. The CDR3 loop spans 16 amino acids. CDR1 is SGHTA and CDR2 is FQGTGA in the germline V gene. DNA of the CDR3: TGTGCCAGCAGCTTAAGGGCAGGGGCGCTACTCTACGAGCAGTACTTC. This translates into CASSLRAGALLYEQYF.

This clonotype showed up just once. The V call is TRBV24-1, the J call TRBJ2-1, with D perhaps TRBD1 or TRBD2 (6 bases each). The CDR3 sequence is 13 residues long. The germline V and J ends were trimmed by 9 bases and 7 bases, with 15 bases remaining between them. Germline V CDR1 and CDR2: KGHDR, SFDVKD. As DNA, the CDR3 is TGTGCCACCCGTTGGGGGGCGAGGAATGAGCAGTTCTTC. It specifies CATRWGARNEQFF.

The chain uses TRBV19 and TRBJ1-5, with TRBD1 matching 7 bases. With 7 bases clipped from V and 7 bases from J, the junction kept 13 bases outside the gene matches. The CDR3 is made up of 15 amino acids. Germline assignment: CDR1 LNHDA and CDR2 SQIVND (reference sequence). The CDR3 DNA is TGTGCCAGTACCTGGACAGGCCCGACGGAACAGCCCCAGCATTTT. It yields the protein CASTWTGPTEQPQHF.

The chain joins TRBV20-1 to TRBJ2-3; 7 bases fit TRBD2. CDR3 length equals 14 residues. Germline V gene data show CDR1 as DFQATT and CDR2 as SNEGSKA (reference sequence). With 6 bases clipped from V and 2 bases from J, the junction kept 8 bases outside the gene matches. In nucleotides, the CDR3 is TGCAGTGCCAAACCAGCGGGAATCACAGATACGCAGTATTTT. Its translation is CSAKPAGITDTQYF.

On this clonotype: Mismatch with germline at one junction end may stem from a read error. CDR3 protein: CASSPGTNQPQHF. For the CDR3, the DNA is TGCGCCAGCAGCCCCGGGACCAATCAGCCCCAGCATTTT. The chain employs TRBV5-4 and TRBJ1-5; the D gene is possibly TRBD1 (5 bases). The CDR3 extends over 13 amino acids. Germline CDR1 is SGHNT and CDR2 is YYREEE (reference sequence).

This clonotype has just one count. The DNA for the CDR3 is TGCGCCAGCAGCTTGGGGGGCTATGGCTACACCTTC. Its translation is CASSLGGYGYTF. The chain recombines TRBV5-1 with TRBJ1-2; D remains ambiguous. CDR3 length: 12 residues. The V end was cut by 0 bases, the J end by 4 bases, with 4 bases between. Germline V gene data show CDR1 as SGHRS and CDR2 as YFSETQ. The variable domain in full, with the rest retrieved from reference TRBV5-1 and TRBJ1-2, is KAGVTQTPRYLIKTRGQQVTLSCSPISGHRSVSWYQQTPGQGLQFLFEYFSETQRNKGNFPGRFSGRQFSNSRSEMNVSTLELGDSALYLCASSLGGYGYTFGSGTRLTVV.

The chain uses TRBV20-1 and TRBJ2-1; 9 nucleotides match TRBD2. The CDR3 has 15 amino acids. The V and J ends lost 0 bases and 6 bases, in that order; junction bases with no gene match: 6. In germline, CDR1 is DFQATT, CDR2 SNEGSKA (reference sequence). The CDR3 bases are TGCAGTGCTAGAGATAGCGGGAGAGGTGGCAATGAGCAGTTCTTC. It yields the protein CSARDSGRGGNEQFF.

This clonotype was observed a single time. The chain recombines TRBV20-1 with TRBJ2-1; 14 bases map to TRBD2. The CDR3 has 13 residues. The germline gives CDR1 DFQATT, CDR2 SNEGSKA (reference sequence). This CDR3 reads CRGTSGSGGEQFF. CDR3 DNA: TGCAGGGGGACTAGCGGGAGTGGGGGTGAGCAGTTCTTC.

The genes are TRBV28 and TRBJ1-5, with a possible D match to TRBD1 (6 bases). This CDR3 spans 15 amino acids. Germline CDR1 MDHEN, CDR2 SYDVKM. Deletions cut 7 bases from V and 2 bases from J, with 15 bases between. The CDR3 protein is CASIPGQLGNQPQHF. DNA for the CDR3: TGTGCCAGCATACCTGGACAGTTGGGCAATCAGCCCCAGCATTTT.

This clonotype has more than one count but fewer than ten. The rearrangement joins TRBV20-1 to TRBJ2-2, with 9 bases that match TRBD2. With 7 bases clipped from V and 4 bases from J, the junction kept 4 bases outside the gene matches. CDR1 and CDR2 from the germline V gene are DFQATT and SNEGSKA (reference sequence). The CDR3 contains 13 residues. Written as DNA, the CDR3 is TGCAGTGGTGCGGGAGGGCCCACCGGGGAGCTGTTTTTT. This encodes CSGAGGPTGELFF.

The chain combines TRBV27 with TRBJ1-2; 8 bases are a match to TRBD1. Germline CDR1 is MNHEY and CDR2 is SMNVEV (reference sequence). Trimming at V came to 8 bases and at J to 14 bases, leaving 16 bases not matched to a gene. There are 13 residues in the CDR3. The CDR3 nucleotides are TGTGCCAGCGGGAAAGGGGACAGGAGCGGAAGGACCTTC. It codes for CASGKGDRSGRTF.

This chain connects TRBV7-9 to TRBJ1-5, with no clear D. This CDR3 comprises 13 residues. The V gene's germline CDR1 is SEHNR and CDR2 FQNEAQ (reference sequence). Trimming cost V 5 bases and J 2 bases, with 7 bases left between them. The CDR3 spells CASSQRGNQPQHF. CDR3 nucleotide sequence: TGTGCCAGCAGCCAACGGGGCAATCAGCCCCAGCATTTT.

This sequence joins TRBV15 and TRBJ1-3; 11 bases align to TRBD1. Germline V CDR1 and CDR2: LNHNV, YYDKDF (reference sequence). This CDR3 region has 16 residues. V trimming: 1 base; J trimming: 7 bases; junction bases outside the gene matches: 6. CDR3 DNA sequence: TGTGCCACCAGCAGAGTGGGGGACAGGGGGAGTAACACCATATATTTT. Its translation is CATSRVGDRGSNTIYF. Supplemented by reference TRBV15 and TRBJ1-3, the full variable domain reads DAMVIQNPRYQVTQFGKPVTLSCSQTLNHNVMYWYQQKSSQAPKLLFHYYDKDFNNEADTPDNFQSRRPNTSFCFLDIRSPGLGDTAMYLCATSRVGDRGSNTIYFGEGSWLTVV.

CDR3 loop: CASSLGVAGVQETQYF. The CDR3 DNA reads TGTGCCAGCAGCTTAGGGGTAGCGGGCGTCCAAGAGACCCAGTACTTC. The chain recombines TRBV7-2 with TRBJ2-5; 7 positions match TRBD2. The V and J ends lost 1 base and 1 base, in that order; junction bases with no gene match: 6. The length of the CDR3 is 16 residues. Germline values: CDR1 SGHTA, CDR2 FQGNSA. Filled out from reference TRBV7-2 and TRBJ2-5, the complete variable domain reads GAGVSQSPSNKVTEKGKDVELRCDPISGHTALYWYRQSLGQGLEFLIYFQGNSAPDKSGLPSDRFSAERTGGSVSTLTIQRTQQEDSAVYLCASSLGVAGVQETQYFGPGTRLLVL.

A few counts support this clonotype. The chain uses TRBV20-1 and TRBJ1-1, with 11 bases aligning to TRBD1. Germline trimming cut 5 bases from V and 3 bases from J; bases unmatched to any gene: 8. Per germline, CDR1 DFQATT and CDR2 SNEGSKA (reference sequence). CDR3 length: 15 amino acids. The CDR3 loop reads CSAGETGQGDTEAFF. Written as DNA, the CDR3 is TGCAGTGCTGGGGAAACGGGACAGGGGGACACTGAAGCTTTCTTT.

The V call is TRBV20-1, the J call TRBJ1-1; the D is unclear. CDR1 and CDR2 from the germline V gene are DFQATT and SNEGSKA (reference sequence). There are 11 residues in the CDR3. V dropped 1 base and J dropped 1 base, with 1 base sitting between them. The CDR3 DNA reads as TGCAGTGCTAGAGGGAACACTGAAGCTTTCTTT. Its translation is CSARGNTEAFF.